Detailed here is one TCR beta chain. The specificity of this receptor is unknown. A much larger clone lies a single base off, so this may be a read error. These data originate in a study of tumor-infiltrating lymphocytes in primary liver carcinoma (dated by TCRdb to the late 2010s). The study in broad terms: Between November 2015 and March 2016, several patients in China with histopathologically diagnosed primary liver carcinoma had their tumors surgically resected. A total of approximately 35 specimens from 5 patients underwent TCRbeta repertoire sequencing, comprising 25 tumor regions, 5 adjacent noncancerous liver tissues and 5 peripheral blood samples. Of the five patients (three men and two women, aged 30 to 69 years), four had hepatocellular carcinoma and one had combined HCC and intrahepatic cholangiocarcinoma. The five patients had tumors of stage T1-T3 N0M0, with maximum diameters ranging from about 4.2 to 10 cm. Reproducibility between technical replicate repertoires was high, with correlation coefficients above 0.95 and mean shared-clone rates roughly 0.87. Across five regions of each liver tumor, along with adjacent normal tissue and blood, the study brought together TCRbeta repertoire sequencing, expression microarrays and whole-exome sequencing. Roughly 3.65 to 8 million productive TCRbeta reads were obtained per sample, and no significant difference in read depth was found between tissue types.

Blood RNA was extracted from unsorted whole blood using TRIzol reagent, and germline DNA was obtained with the DNeasy Blood & Tissue kit. At the time of sampling, the patients were treatment-naive and had chronic HBV infection. Before surgery, four milliliters of peripheral blood were collected into K2EDTA tubes. Broad study findings and their caveats: Comparison of CD4+ and CD8+ T cell repertoires was precluded by the use of bulk unsorted samples. A significantly larger repertoire fraction was made up by the top 250 clones in tumors than in blood (p = 0.039). Because only the TCR beta chain was sequenced and unpaired alpha chains were not captured, true repertoire diversity is likely underestimated. The study included only a few patients, and the authors note findings should be validated in a larger study. Pairs of tumor regions showed greater repertoire overlap (mean 36%) than tumor-adjacent pairs (about 17%) or tumor-blood pairs (roughly 15%), which is consistent with antigen-driven expansion.

TCRbeta-specific cDNA was reverse-transcribed from approximately 460 ng total RNA using a constant-region primer and ProtoScript II reverse transcriptase. The TCRbeta libraries were prepared through three rounds of nested multiplex PCR following a slightly modified ARM-PCR procedure. Each of the first two PCR rounds ran for approximately 10 cycles using multiplex TRBV1-TRBV30 forward primers together with a Cbeta reverse primer. A final 25-cycle PCR with Deep VentR polymerase added sample barcodes and Illumina adapters. Before sequencing, amplicons between 200 and 500 bp were purified from gel using a QIAquick gel extraction kit. An Illumina HiSeq 2500 was used to sequence the TCRbeta amplicons, generating 250-bp paired-end reads. Under the source paper's analysis protocol: Reads were quality-trimmed with Trimmomatic v0.33, and paired reads were merged with FLASH v1.2.11 to recover full CDR3 sequences. MiGEC v1.2.1b assigned V, D and J germline segments to the rearranged TCRbeta sequences. Clonotype statistics and Shannon-Wiener diversity indices were computed with VDJtools v1.0.0. To reduce sampling bias, subsequent analyses other than the diversity analysis used only the 250 most abundant clonotypes in each sample. TCRdb trimmed the raw reads at Q25, called clones with MiXCR and kept productive beta chains. Every distinct CDR3 protein forms one entry, paired with its most common genes and DNA. The V and J calls were determined by TCRdb, not by the authors. Across this sample there are approximately 320,000 distinct CDR3 sequences, with approximately 58% seen only once. The ten biggest clones cover 17% of the sample.

Per the germline V gene, MNHEY is the CDR1 and SVGEGT is the CDR2. Including the terminal cysteine and phenylalanine, the CDR3 comprises 12 residues. Of the read, only the CDR3 DNA is kept; its 36 bases are in frame from base 1. The clonotype originates from a woman in her thirties with primary liver carcinoma and hepatitis B virus infection. The chain couples TRBV6-2 or TRBV6-3 to TRBJ2-1; the D gene cannot be named for sure. Sequencing was done on a sample of peripheral blood. At the DNA level, the sequence is TGTGCCAGCAGATCGTACTACCATGAGCAGTTCTTC. Its product reads: CASRSYYHEQFF.